This is a list of T cell receptor beta chains from one sample in a study of blood T cell repertoires in COVID-19. Measured with immunoSEQ multiplex PCR; TCRdb has only the in-frame clones, and not every one. The sample lists about 290,000 clones, roughly nine tenths seen once, with 1.5% to 2% in the top ten. The sequencing input was PBMCs or T cells enriched from blood (not recorded which). These receptors were obtained from a woman aged 40 to 50 who had recovered from COVID-19. The CDR3 runs from the conserved cysteine through the conserved F or W. The D gene is left open where the match is weak. Only some rows state a clone size, as once, few, many or a class for expanded clones.

abundance | j_gene | v_gene | d_gene | CDR3aa | CDR3nt
. | TRBJ2-3 | TRBV25-1 | . | CASSQRTGRADTQYF | TGTGCCAGCAGTCAACGGACAGGGAGGGCAGATACGCAGTATTTT
. | TRBJ1-4 | TRBV15 | TRBD1 | CATSRAGTGDEKLFF | TGTGCCACCAGCAGAGCAGGGACAGGGGATGAAAAACTGTTTTTT
. | TRBJ1-1 | TRBV30 | TRBD1 | CAWTRTGVATEAFF | TGTGCCTGGACCAGGACAGGGGTCGCCACTGAAGCTTTCTTT
. | TRBJ2-2 | TRBV7-2 | TRBD2 | CASSPTSGSPAGELFF | TGTGCCAGCAGCCCAACTAGCGGGAGTCCGGCCGGGGAGCTGTTTTTT
. | TRBJ2-5 | TRBV7-3 | TRBD1 | CASSSGQVGETQYF | TGTGCCAGCAGCTCCGGACAGGTGGGAGAGACCCAGTACTTC
once | TRBJ2-2 | TRBV5-1 | . | CASSPPSTGELFF | TGCGCCAGCAGCCCTCCTTCCACCGGGGAGCTGTTTTTT
. | TRBJ2-1 | TRBV7-2 | TRBD2 | CASSTSSSGGYNEQFF | TGTGCCAGCAGCACGAGCTCCAGCGGGGGTTACAATGAGCAGTTCTTC
. | TRBJ2-3 | TRBV7-3 | . | CASSAQRSTDTQYF | TGTGCCAGCAGCGCCCAGCGGAGCACAGATACGCAGTATTTT
once | TRBJ1-3 | TRBV6-5 | . | CASSSPTASGNTIYF | TGTGCCAGCAGTTCTCCGACAGCCTCTGGAAACACCATATATTTT
. | TRBJ1-4 | TRBV30 | TRBD1 | CAWGTGYNEKLFF | TGTGCCTGGGGGACAGGCTATAATGAAAAACTGTTTTTT
. | TRBJ2-4 | TRBV7-2 | TRBD1 | CASSPWTGGKNIQYF | TGTGCCAGCAGCCCATGGACAGGGGGAAAAAACATTCAGTACTTC